The clone carrying this T cell receptor (beta chain) was observed at least ten times. These data are taken from a study of neurological immune-mediated disorders. The CDR3 covers 15 residues. Per germline, CDR1 DFQATT and CDR2 SNEGSKA (reference sequence). Trimming took 4 bases from V and 1 from J, leaving 15 bases between them. From the 5' RACE reads, TCRdb called clonotypes with MiXCR, one entry per CDR3 protein. The data show around 64,000 distinct CDR3 sequences, 3.2% seen once. The sequenced material came from PBMCs. This chain joins TRBV20-1 and TRBJ2-3; no reliable D call. The source is a woman between 50 and 59 years old with multiple sclerosis. CDR3 sequence: CSAIVPPPGTDTQYF. CDR3 sequence (DNA): TGCAGTGCTATTGTACCCCCCCCCGGCACAGATACGCAGTATTTT.